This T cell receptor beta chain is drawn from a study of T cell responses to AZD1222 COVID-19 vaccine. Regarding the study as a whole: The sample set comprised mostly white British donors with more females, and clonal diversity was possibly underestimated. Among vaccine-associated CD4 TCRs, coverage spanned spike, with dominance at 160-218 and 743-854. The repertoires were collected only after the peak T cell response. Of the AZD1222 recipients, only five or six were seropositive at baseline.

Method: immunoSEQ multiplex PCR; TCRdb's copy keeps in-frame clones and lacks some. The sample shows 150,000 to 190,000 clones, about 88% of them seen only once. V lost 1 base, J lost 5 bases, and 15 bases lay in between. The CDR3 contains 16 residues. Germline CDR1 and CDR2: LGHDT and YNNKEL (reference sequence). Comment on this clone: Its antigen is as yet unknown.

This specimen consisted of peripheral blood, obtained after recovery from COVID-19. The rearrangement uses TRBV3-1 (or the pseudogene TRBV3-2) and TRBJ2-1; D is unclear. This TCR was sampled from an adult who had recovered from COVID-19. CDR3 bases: TGTGCCAGCAGCCAAGCCCTCTCACCCCTCAACAATGAGCAGTTCTTC. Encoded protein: CASSQALSPLNNEQFF.